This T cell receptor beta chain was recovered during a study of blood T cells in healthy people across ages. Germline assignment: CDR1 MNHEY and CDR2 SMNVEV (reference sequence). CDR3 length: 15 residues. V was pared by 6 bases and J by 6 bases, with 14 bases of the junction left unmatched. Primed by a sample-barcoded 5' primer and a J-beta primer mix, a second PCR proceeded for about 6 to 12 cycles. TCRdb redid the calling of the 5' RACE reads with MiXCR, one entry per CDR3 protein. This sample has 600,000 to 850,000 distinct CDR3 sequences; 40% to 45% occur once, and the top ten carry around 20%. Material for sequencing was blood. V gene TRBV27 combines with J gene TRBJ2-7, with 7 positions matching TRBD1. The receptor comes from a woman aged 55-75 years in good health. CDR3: CASSLVRDSLSEQYF. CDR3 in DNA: TGTGCCAGCAGCTTGGTCCGGGACAGTTTATCCGAGCAGTACTTC.